This TCR beta chain was sequenced during a study of blood T cells in healthy people across ages. General study results and limits: Naive T cell percentage by flow cytometry tracked strongly with beta diversity. Higher diversity and more naive CD4+ cells were features of long-lived donors, compared to aged donors.

The study recruited healthy Caucasian donors from Russia who were aged roughly 6 to 95. This clonotype was picked up many times. Its specificity is not known. Primed by a sample-barcoded 5' primer and a J-beta primer mix, a second PCR proceeded for about 7 to 11 cycles. TCRdb redid the calling of the 5' RACE reads with MiXCR, one entry per CDR3 protein. Seen here are 550,000 to 650,000 distinct CDR3 sequences, approximately 30% observed once, and the top ten hold approximately 14%. The specimen was blood. This receptor was obtained from an elderly woman in good health.

The CDR3 DNA reads TGTGCCAGCAGGCCCGACAGGGGTGGCTCCTACGAGCAGTACTTC. It translates to CASRPDRGGSYEQYF. The V call is TRBV6-1, the J call TRBJ2-7; TRBD1 aligns across 8 bases. This CDR3 is built from 15 residues. Germline V lookup: CDR1 MNHNS, CDR2 SASEGT. The J segment lost 0 bases and the V segment lost 6 bases, leaving 7 bases of the junction unmatched.